The entry below describes one TCR beta chain. The target antigen is unknown. The entry originates in a study of post-analysis software for immune sequencing data. Study in general: Relapsing-remitting, secondary progressive and progressive-relapsing multiple sclerosis were all included among the disease courses. Study-wide findings and caveats: People with multiple sclerosis had a significantly lower normalized Chao1 diversity than controls did.

TCR beta cDNA libraries included unique molecular identifiers. MiXCR, run by TCRdb on the PCR reads, gives a single entry per CDR3 protein. The sample yields fewer than 700,000 distinct CDR3 sequences, roughly 40% seen once. The sequence derives from a girl aged 10 to 17 with multiple sclerosis. The sample consisted of blood.

CDR3: CATGGDSSYNEQYF. The CDR3, as DNA: TGTGCCACCGGGGGGGACAGCTCCTACAATGAGCAGTACTTC. The V call is TRBV24-1, the J call TRBJ2-1; perhaps D is TRBD1 or TRBD2 (7 bases each). The J call may be incorrect, as the DNA end agrees better with TRBJ2-7. The germline gives CDR1 KGHDR, CDR2 SFDVKD. The CDR3 has 14 amino acids.